This TCR beta chain derives from a study of blood T cell repertoires in COVID-19. TCRdb keeps only in-frame clones here, not all; method: immunoSEQ multiplex PCR. The sample holds fewer than 300,000 clones, approximately 87% seen once. This clone was found once. V was shortened by 0 bases and J by 10 bases, with 5 bases between the two germline ends. Looked up from germline, CDR1 is SGHKS and CDR2 is YYEKEE (reference sequence). CDR3 length equals 11 residues. V usage is TRBV5-5 and J usage is TRBJ2-1; D gene unclear. The receptor was isolated from a woman in her 30s with COVID-19, enrolled during active disease. Input material: peripheral blood. The DNA for the CDR3 is TGTGCCAGCAGCTTGGATGAGGAGCAGTTCTTC. Encoded protein: CASSLDEEQFF. Looking up the rest from reference TRBV5-5 and TRBJ2-1 gives the full variable domain: DAGVTQSPTHLIKTRGQQVTLRCSPISGHKSVSWYQQVLGQGPQFIFQYYEKEERGRGNFPDRFSARQFPNYSSELNVNALLLGDSALYLCASSLDEEQFFGPGTRLTVL.